The 24 T cell receptor beta chains below come from one sample, sequenced in a study of tumor-infiltrating lymphocytes in primary liver carcinoma. From around 530 ng of total RNA, TCR beta-specific cDNA was reverse-transcribed using a constant-region primer. ARM-PCR, slightly modified, supplied the TCR beta libraries through three nested multiplex PCR rounds. TRBV1-TRBV30 forward primers and a C-beta reverse primer were used in the first two PCR rounds, which each ran for nine to ten cycles. TCRdb reprocessed the multiplex PCR reads with MiXCR, giving one entry per CDR3 protein. The sample shows around 80,000 distinct CDR3 sequences, 69% of them seen only once. Bulk tissue was left unsorted, and RNA and DNA were co-extracted from 20-30 mg of it. Input material: tumor-adjacent normal liver tissue. These receptors all stem from a middle-aged man with primary liver carcinoma and hepatitis B virus infection.

The gene calls are TRBV11-2 and TRBJ2-7; D is perhaps TRBD1 (5 bases). Germline CDR1 SGHAT, CDR2 FQNNGV. The CDR3 consists of 14 residues. V was cut by 4 bases and J by 12 bases, with 22 bases left in between. CDR3 in DNA: TGTGCCAGCAGCTCTAACAGGAACTCCTACGAGTGGTACTTC. It encodes CASSSNRNSYEWYF.

This clonotype was seen repeatedly, ten times or more. The V gene is TRBV5-1, the J gene TRBJ1-1, with TRBD1 as a possible D gene (6 bases). The ends were cut back, 4 bases at V and 3 bases at J, with 13 bases in the middle. The CDR3 is 14 amino acids. The germline V gene has CDR1 SGHRS and CDR2 YFSETQ. DNA of the CDR3: TGCGCCAGCAGCCTACAGGGAATTCACACTGAAGCTTTCTTT. This sequence encodes CASSLQGIHTEAFF. The full variable domain, rest sourced from reference TRBV5-1 and TRBJ1-1, is KAGVTQTPRYLIKTRGQQVTLSCSPISGHRSVSWYQQTPGQGLQFLFEYFSETQRNKGNFPGRFSGRQFSNSRSEMNVSTLELGDSALYLCASSLQGIHTEAFFGQGTRLTVV.

This clonotype came up many times. The chain links TRBV5-5 to TRBJ2-3, with 7 nucleotides matching TRBD1. V was clipped by 5 bases and J by 3 bases; unmatched bases: 3. The CDR3 is made up of 13 amino acids. Germline V gene data show CDR1 as SGHKS and CDR2 as YYEKEE (reference sequence). The CDR3 sequence: CASSRQGTDTQYF. CDR3 DNA sequence: TGTGCCAGCAGTCGACAGGGTACAGATACGCAGTATTTT.

This clonotype has at least ten counts. This chain joins TRBV12-3 or TRBV12-4 and TRBJ2-1; maybe TRBD2 (6 bases). V gave up 5 bases and J gave up 1 base, with 18 bases separating them. The CDR3 runs to 17 residues. The CDR3 DNA sequence: TGTGCCAGCAGTCCCCCCGGGGGAGAGAGGTCCTACAATGAGCAGTTCTTC. It is translated as CASSPPGGERSYNEQFF.

On this clonotype: A junction boundary mismatches the germline segment, possibly from a read error. CDR3: CVSSQTPGGGKETQCF. The CDR3 DNA sequence: TGTGTCAGCAGCCAAACTCCTGGCGGGGGGAAAGAGACACAGTGCTTC. The genes are TRBV11-2 and TRBJ2-5; 8 positions agree with TRBD2. The CDR3 totals 16 residues. Germline assignment: CDR1 SGHAT and CDR2 FQNNGV.

About this clonotype itself: The junction differs from germline at one of its ends, possibly a read error. The chain recombines TRBV4-2 with TRBJ2-5; the D gene is possibly TRBD2 (5 bases). Germline V gives CDR1 LGHNA, CDR2 YNFKEQ. This CDR3 region has 16 residues. The CDR3 DNA sequence: TGTGCAAGCAGCCAAGGGAGACTTGTACACCAAGAGATCCAGTACTTC. It codes for CASSQGRLVHQEIQYF.

A word on this clonotype: The junction does not match germline at one end; this may be a read error. CDR3 sequence: CASSRSSRGRGASYDYTF. DNA of the CDR3: TGTGCCAGCAGCCGATCGTCCAGGGGGAGGGGCGCGTCCTATGACTACACCTTC. The gene calls are TRBV4-2 and TRBJ1-2; 7 bases match TRBD1. Germline V CDR1 and CDR2: LGHNA, YNFKEQ. The CDR3 extends over 18 amino acids.

This clonotype showed up just once. An end of the junction does not agree with germline; a read error may underlie this. This chain joins TRBV6-1 and TRBJ2-1; 9 nucleotides agree with TRBD2. Per germline, CDR1 MNHNS and CDR2 SASEGT. The CDR3 runs 15 residues. CDR3 protein: CARSEEAGGYNEQFF. CDR3 in DNA: TGTGCCAGGAGTGAAGAAGCGGGAGGATACAATGAGCAATTCTTC.

This clonotype showed up many times. The V and J genes are TRBV6-2 or TRBV6-3 and TRBJ1-1; 9 nucleotides align to TRBD1. Trimming cost V 5 bases and J 5 bases; bases outside gene matches: 15. Germline CDR1 reads MNHEY; CDR2 reads SVGEGT. CDR3 size: 17 residues. This chain's CDR3 is CASSHGTGTGRGTEAFF. CDR3 sequence (DNA): TGTGCCAGCAGTCACGGGACAGGGACGGGTCGGGGAACTGAAGCTTTCTTT.

Comments on this clonotype: The junction departs from the called germline gene at one end, perhaps through a read error. V gene TRBV5-1 combines with J gene TRBJ2-3, with D perhaps assigned TRBD1 or TRBD2 (5 bases each). The CDR3 has 16 amino acids. Germline-derived CDR1 and CDR2 are SGHRS and YFSETQ. The CDR3 nucleotides are TGCGCCAACAGCCTGACTTGGGGCGGGAGCACAGATACGCAGTATTTT. Translation: CANSLTWGGSTDTQYF.

The chain joins TRBV6-1 to TRBJ2-5; 7 nucleotides agree with TRBD1. Looked up from germline, CDR1 is MNHNS and CDR2 is SASEGT. The CDR3 extends over 15 amino acids. J gave up 1 base and V 2 bases, and 4 bases lay outside the gene matches. The DNA for the CDR3 is TGTGCCAGCAGTGAAATACCAGGGGGCCAAGAGACCCAGTACTTC. Its translation is CASSEIPGGQETQYF.

As for this clonotype: This may arise from a read error, as a much more abundant clone is one base away. This chain uses TRBV7-9 with TRBJ2-7, with D possibly being TRBD1 or TRBD2 (5 bases each). This CDR3 has 15 amino acids. Germline-derived CDR1 and CDR2 are SEHNR and FQNEAQ (reference sequence). The CDR3 coding sequence is TGTGCCAGCAGCTCGGAAGGTGTGGGGGTTTACGAGCAGAACTTC. Its translation: CASSSEGVGVYEQNF.

Comment on this clonotype: It may be a read error: a sequence one base away is much more abundant. V usage is TRBV29-1 and J usage is TRBJ2-2, with D possibly matching TRBD2 (5 bases). Germline V lookup: CDR1 SQVTM, CDR2 ANQGSEA. V was shortened by 7 bases and J by 4 bases, with 16 bases between the two germline ends. The CDR3 covers 14 residues. CDR3 sequence (DNA): TGCAGCGCCGAAGAGGGATGGCTCACCGGGGAGCTGTTTTTT. Its protein is CSAEEGWLTGELFF.

Details on this clonotype: Germline is not matched at one junction end, which may reflect a read error. This rearrangement joins TRBV11-2 to TRBJ2-1; possible D gene TRBD2, 6 bases. The germline gives CDR1 SGHAT, CDR2 FQNNGV. The CDR3 totals 16 residues. DNA for the CDR3: TGTGCCAGCAGTCTCTTGGGGGGAGCCTCCTACAATGAGGAGTTCTTC. Amino acid sequence: CASSLLGGASYNEEFF.

This clonotype has just one count. The final CDR3 position lacks the conserved phenylalanine or tryptophan, pointing to a likely read error. V and J are TRBV5-1 and TRBJ1-1; a weak D match, TRBD1 (6 bases). V was trimmed by 6 bases and J by 7 bases, leaving 13 bases between them. Germline values: CDR1 SGHRS, CDR2 YFSETQ. The CDR3 covers 12 residues. The CDR3 spells CASNSSTGEAFS. CDR3 in DNA: TGCGCCAGCAACTCTTCGACAGGTGAAGCTTTCTCT.

V gene TRBV11-3 combines with J gene TRBJ2-7, with D tentatively TRBD1 (6 bases). V was clipped by 1 base and J by 6 bases, with 19 bases between them. This CDR3 spans 16 amino acids. Germline V gene data show CDR1 as SGHNT and CDR2 as YENEEA. The CDR3 DNA follows: TGTGCCAGCAGCTTAGGAGGGGGTCCCAGCACGGGCGAGCAGTACTTC. Translating it yields CASSLGGGPSTGEQYF. The full variable domain, its missing parts supplied by reference TRBV11-3 and TRBJ2-7, is EAGVVQSPRYKIIEKKQPVAFWCNPISGHNTLYWYLQNLGQGPELLIRYENEEAVDDSQLPKDRFSAERLKGVDSTLKIQPAELGDSAVYLCASSLGGGPSTGEQYFGPGTRLTVT.

Concerning this clonotype: No conserved phenylalanine or tryptophan ends this CDR3, so it is likely a read error. The chain employs TRBV6-1 and TRBJ2-7; 7 nucleotides align to TRBD2. After removal of 1 base from V and 5 bases from J, the junction contained 8 bases not matched to a gene. Germline CDR1 reads MNHNS; CDR2 reads SASEGT. The CDR3 has 15 residues. The CDR3 DNA follows: TGTGCCAGCAGTGAAGTGACTGGCGGGAGTGACGAGCAGTACCTC. Amino acids: CASSEVTGGSDEQYL.

This clonotype was counted between two and nine times. The germline gene is not matched at one end of the junction; a read error may be the cause. The chain has TRBV11-1 and TRBJ2-7, with TRBD2 as a possible D gene (5 bases). Germline-derived CDR1 and CDR2 are SGHAT and FQDESV (reference sequence). The CDR3 runs 17 residues. This chain's CDR3 is CANSLGPAGESSYEQYF. The CDR3 DNA follows: TGTGCCAACAGCCTAGGGCCGGCGGGTGAAAGCTCCTACGAGCAGTACTTC.

Regarding this clonotype: A much bigger clone sits one base away, suggesting this may be a read error. This chain connects TRBV29-1 to TRBJ1-2; D remains unclear. CDR3 length: 12 amino acids. Germline loops: CDR1 SQVTM, CDR2 ANQGSEA. DNA for the CDR3: TGCAACTCAACCGGCGGTAACTATGGCTACACCTTC. This gives the protein CNSTGGNYGYTF.

To note about this clonotype: The CDR3 carries no conserved terminal phenylalanine or tryptophan, so it likely arises from a read error. The chain couples TRBV12-3 or TRBV12-4 to TRBJ2-7; 9 nucleotides line up with TRBD2. J lost 9 bases, V lost 7 bases, and 7 bases had no gene match. The CDR3 is 12 residues long. The CDR3 DNA sequence: TGTGCCAGCACAGCGGGAGGCAGTGTGCAGTACTAC. As protein: CASTAGGSVQYY.

This clonotype was seen a single time. The junction departs from the called germline gene at one end, perhaps through a read error. CDR3 sequence (DNA): TGTGCCAGCTCGCAGTCCTCCAGGCCACAATTCTACGATCAGTACTTC. This sequence encodes CASSQSSRPQFYDQYF. V and J are TRBV18 and TRBJ2-7; the D is unclear. This CDR3 is 16 amino acids long. The germline V gene has CDR1 KGHSH and CDR2 LQKENI.

This clonotype is a singleton in its sample. Relative to the germline gene, one junction end is altered; a read error may explain this. V and J are TRBV5-4 and TRBJ1-1; D not resolved. The CDR3 extends over 14 amino acids. Germline CDR1 and CDR2: SGHNT and YYREEE (reference sequence). For the CDR3, the DNA is TGTGCCTGCAGCACAGTCGACGACGGTTACAAAGCTTTCTTT. This codes for CACSTVDDGYKAFF.

This clonotype is medium-sized. This rearrangement joins TRBV11-2 to TRBJ2-1, with TRBD1 matching over 10 bases. The CDR3 is 15 amino acids. From germline, CDR1 is SGHAT and CDR2 FQNNGV. After removal of 4 bases from V and 6 bases from J, the junction contained 6 bases not matched to a gene. The CDR3 coding sequence is TGTGCCAGCAGCTCCGGGACAGGGGCAAGCAATGAGCAGTTCTTC. Translated: CASSSGTGASNEQFF. The full variable domain, in which reference TRBV11-2 and TRBJ2-1 provide the parts outside the CDR3, is EAGVAQSPRYKIIEKRQSVAFWCNPISGHATLYWYQQILGQGPKLLIQFQNNGVVDDSQLPKDRFSAERLKGVDSTLKIQPAKLEDSAVYLCASSSGTGASNEQFFGPGTRLTVL.

This clonotype was seen once. The chain recombines TRBV6-2 or TRBV6-3 with TRBJ1-5, with D unresolved. Deletions cut 7 bases from V and 0 bases from J, with 13 bases between. CDR3 length equals 15 residues. Germline-derived CDR1 and CDR2 are MNHEY and SVGEGT. The CDR3 protein is CASILDNYSNQPQHF. For the CDR3, the DNA is TGTGCCAGCATCCTCGATAATTATAGCAATCAGCCCCAGCATTTT.